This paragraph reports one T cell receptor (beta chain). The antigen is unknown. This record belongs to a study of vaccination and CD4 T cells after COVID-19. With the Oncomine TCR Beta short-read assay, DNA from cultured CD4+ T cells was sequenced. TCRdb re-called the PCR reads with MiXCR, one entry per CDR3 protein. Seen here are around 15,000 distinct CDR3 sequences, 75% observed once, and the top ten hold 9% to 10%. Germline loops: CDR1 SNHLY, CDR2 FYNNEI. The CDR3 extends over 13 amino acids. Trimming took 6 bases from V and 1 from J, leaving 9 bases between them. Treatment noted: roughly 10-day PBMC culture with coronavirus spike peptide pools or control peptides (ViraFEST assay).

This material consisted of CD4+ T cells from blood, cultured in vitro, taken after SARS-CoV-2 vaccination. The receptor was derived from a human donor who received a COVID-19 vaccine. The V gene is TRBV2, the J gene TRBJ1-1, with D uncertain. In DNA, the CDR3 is TGTGCCAGCAGGATAGGTCGGAACACTGAAGCTTTCTTT. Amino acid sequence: CASRIGRNTEAFF.